These 28 T cell receptor beta chains were sequenced from one sample in a study of T cell changes during pregnancy in multiple sclerosis. The method was immunoSEQ multiplex PCR; TCRdb's version includes in-frame clones alone and lacks a portion of them. The profile shows over 35,000 clones, 92% of them singletons. The sample was CD8+ T cells from peripheral blood mononuclear cells, taken in the first trimester of pregnancy. These receptors came from a female donor with multiple sclerosis, enrolled in a pregnancy study.

The chain is built from TRBV27 and TRBJ2-7; D gene unclear. Germline CDR1 MNHEY, CDR2 SMNVEV (reference sequence). This CDR3 region has 15 residues. Deletions cut 4 bases from V and 4 bases from J, with 17 bases between. For the CDR3, the DNA is TGTGCCAGCAGTTCTCTCGGTAACAGTATTTACGAGCAGTACTTC. Its translation is CASSSLGNSIYEQYF.

This clone is a singleton in its sample. The chain uses TRBV30 and TRBJ2-7; D is possibly TRBD2 (5 bases). Trimming left V 6 bases short and J 7 bases short, with 13 bases between. Germline CDR1 GTSNPN, CDR2 SVGIG (reference sequence). This CDR3 is built from 11 residues. The CDR3 DNA sequence: TGTGCCTGTCTTGTACCGGGGGAGCAGTACTTC. This encodes CACLVPGEQYF.

The CDR3 nucleotides read TGTGCCAGCAGCTTTGGGCCAGAAAACTATGGCTACACCTTC. It is translated as CASSFGPENYGYTF. V usage is TRBV7-9 and J usage is TRBJ1-2; D is unresolved. This CDR3 contains 14 residues. V was clipped by 3 bases and J by 2 bases, with 10 bases between them. CDR1 SEHNR and CDR2 FQNEAQ come from the germline V gene (reference sequence).

V and J are TRBV10-3 and TRBJ2-7; D is possibly TRBD1 (5 bases). Germline CDR1 is ENHRY and CDR2 is SYGVKD. V lost 6 bases and J lost 4, with 10 bases in between. CDR3 length: 12 amino acids. CDR3 in amino acids: CAIRAQGYEQYF. CDR3 DNA sequence: TGTGCCATCAGGGCTCAGGGTTACGAGCAGTACTTC.

V usage is TRBV25-1 and J usage is TRBJ1-1, with 8 bases identical to TRBD1. The CDR3 loop spans 14 amino acids. Germline V gene lookup returns CDR1 MGHDK and CDR2 SYGVNS. Germline trimming cut 6 bases from V and 4 bases from J; bases unmatched to any gene: 7. The CDR3 sequence is CASRGPTGGTEAFF. CDR3 DNA: TGTGCCAGCAGGGGACCTACAGGGGGCACTGAAGCTTTCTTT.

This clone has a single count. V is TRBV13 and J is TRBJ1-2, with D tentatively TRBD1 (5 bases). This CDR3 is 15 amino acids long. The V end was cut by 5 bases, the J end by 7 bases, with 20 bases between. The germline V gene encodes CDR1 PRHDT and CDR2 FYEKMQ (reference sequence). The CDR3 region is CASSTATDILGGYTF. The CDR3 bases are TGTGCCAGCAGCACGGCGACAGATATCCTAGGTGGCTACACCTTC.

The rearrangement uses TRBV9 and TRBJ2-2; 7 bases fit TRBD1. Trimming at V came to 4 bases and at J to 0 bases, leaving 3 bases not matched to a gene. The CDR3 runs 15 residues. Germline values: CDR1 SGDLS, CDR2 YYNGEE. CDR3 sequence reads: CASSFQGANTGELFF. For the CDR3, the DNA is TGTGCCAGCAGCTTCCAGGGGGCGAACACCGGGGAGCTGTTTTTT.

V is TRBV30 and J is TRBJ1-1; 9 bases align to TRBD1. CDR1 GTSNPN and CDR2 SVGIG come from the germline V gene (reference sequence). V trimming: 0 bases; J trimming: 1 base; junction bases outside the gene matches: 3. This CDR3 spans 15 amino acids. The CDR3 region is CAWSVQGQGNTEAFF. The CDR3 DNA reads as TGTGCCTGGAGTGTACAGGGACAGGGGAACACTGAAGCTTTCTTT. Full variable domain (rest looked up from reference TRBV30 and TRBJ1-1): SQTIHQWPATLVQPVGSPLSLECTVEGTSNPNLYWYRQAAGRGLQLLFYSVGIGQISSEVPQNLSASRPQDRQFILSSKKLLLSDSGFYLCAWSVQGQGNTEAFFGQGTRLTVV.

This sequence joins TRBV4-1 and TRBJ2-7, with 8 bases matching TRBD2. This CDR3 has 16 amino acids. V was clipped by 6 bases and J by 5 bases; unmatched bases: 15. CDR1 and CDR2 from the germline V gene are MGHRA and YSYEKL. The CDR3 protein is CASRPVPGLVSHEQYF. In DNA form, the CDR3 reads TGCGCCAGCAGACCCGTCCCGGGACTAGTATCCCACGAGCAGTACTTC.

V usage is TRBV27 and J usage is TRBJ2-1; 9 positions match TRBD2. Losses at the gene ends were 1 base for V and 5 bases for J; bases not matched to a gene: 6. There are 16 residues in the CDR3. Germline V gene data show CDR1 as MNHEY and CDR2 as SMNVEV (reference sequence). The CDR3 nucleotides read TGTGCCAGCAGTTTATATTCTAGCGGGATGAACAATGAGCAGTTCTTC. Encoded protein: CASSLYSSGMNNEQFF.

V usage is TRBV6-4 and J usage is TRBJ2-3; the D gene is possibly TRBD2 (7 bases). This CDR3 contains 14 residues. V gave up 2 bases and J gave up 2 bases, with 8 bases separating them. Germline values: CDR1 MRHNA, CDR2 SNTAGT. The CDR3 protein is CASSDGGATDTQYF. The DNA for the CDR3 is TGTGCCAGCAGTGACGGGGGGGCCACAGATACGCAGTATTTT.

A single count supports this clone. The J gene is TRBJ2-1, the V gene TRBV27; 10 bases line up with TRBD2. Germline V gene lookup returns CDR1 MNHEY and CDR2 SMNVEV (reference sequence). V lost 2 bases to trimming and J lost 6 bases; unmatched junction nucleotides: 1. The CDR3 has 14 residues. The CDR3 DNA is TGTGCCAGCAGTTTAAGCGGGGGGGCCAATGAGCAGTTCTTC. It yields the protein CASSLSGGANEQFF.

This chain uses TRBV19 with TRBJ1-2; 7 bases align to TRBD1. The CDR3 runs 15 residues. Germline CDR1 is LNHDA and CDR2 is SQIVND (reference sequence). The J segment lost 4 bases and the V segment lost 1 base, leaving 6 bases of the junction unmatched. Here the CDR3 reads CASSIAAGGGYGYTF. For the CDR3, the DNA is TGTGCCAGTAGTATAGCCGCAGGGGGAGGCTATGGCTACACCTTC.

This chain links TRBV5-5 with TRBJ2-7; the match to TRBD1 covers 10 bases. Germline CDR1 and CDR2: SGHKS and YYEKEE (reference sequence). After removal of 5 bases from V and 5 bases from J, the junction contained 13 bases not matched to a gene. The length of the CDR3 is 16 residues. The CDR3 reads CASRPFDRDRGDEQYF. The DNA of the CDR3 is TGTGCCAGCAGGCCCTTCGACCGGGACAGGGGCGACGAGCAGTACTTC.

This clone was seen a handful of times. The chain employs TRBV5-1 and TRBJ1-2, with D perhaps TRBD1 (5 bases). The CDR3 is 15 residues long. V was cut by 3 bases and J by 8 bases, with 20 bases left in between. Germline values: CDR1 SGHRS, CDR2 YFSETQ. The CDR3 sequence is CASSSSGTGGWGYTF. CDR3 nucleotides: TGCGCCAGCAGCTCATCCGGGACGGGAGGCTGGGGCTACACCTTC.

The chain carries TRBV19 and TRBJ2-7; 8 bases map to TRBD1. The CDR3 has 14 residues. Germline loops: CDR1 LNHDA, CDR2 SQIVND (reference sequence). Germline trimming cut 4 bases from V and 4 bases from J; bases unmatched to any gene: 6. Written as DNA, the CDR3 is TGTGCCAGTAGTAGCAGAGACAGGGGTTACGAGCAGTACTTC. This codes for CASSSRDRGYEQYF. Full variable domain (remainder filled in from reference TRBV19 and TRBJ2-7): DGGITQSPKYLFRKEGQNVTLSCEQNLNHDAMYWYRQDPGQGLRLIYYSQIVNDFQKGDIAEGYSVSREKKESFPLTVTSAQKNPTAFYLCASSSRDRGYEQYFGPGTRLTVT.

The chain employs TRBV1 and TRBJ2-2; the table gives TRBD2 as D, unverified against the DNA. TRBV1 is labeled a pseudogene. The CDR3 consists of 17 residues. The DNA of the CDR3 is TGCACCAGCAGCCAAGTGGTTAGGAGCGATGGGACCGGGGAGCTGTTTTTT. This sequence encodes CTSSQVVRSDGTGELFF.

Judged by abundance, this clone is medium-sized. The chain recombines TRBV29-1 with TRBJ1-2; 9 nucleotides match TRBD1. With 7 bases clipped from V and 8 bases from J, the junction kept 5 bases outside the gene matches. CDR3 length: 11 amino acids. Germline-derived CDR1 and CDR2 are SQVTM and ANQGSEA. CDR3 in amino acids: CSADRGNGYTF. The CDR3 nucleotides are TGCAGCGCGGACAGGGGAAACGGCTACACCTTC.

The rearrangement links TRBV7-2 to TRBJ2-6; 7 bases are shared with TRBD1. This CDR3 is built from 17 residues. Germline assignment: CDR1 SGHTA and CDR2 FQGNSA. V was clipped by 6 bases and J by 0 bases; unmatched bases: 8. The chain's CDR3 is CASRTGTAFSGANVLTF. The CDR3 DNA reads TGTGCCAGCAGGACCGGGACAGCGTTCTCTGGGGCCAACGTCCTGACTTTC. The full variable domain, its missing parts supplied by reference TRBV7-2 and TRBJ2-6, is GAGVSQSPSNKVTEKGKDVELRCDPISGHTALYWYRQSLGQGLEFLIYFQGNSAPDKSGLPSDRFSAERTGGSVSTLTIQRTQQEDSAVYLCASRTGTAFSGANVLTFGAGSRLTVL.

The genes are TRBV11-2 and TRBJ1-1; weak D call: TRBD1 (5 bases). With 2 bases removed from V and 1 base from J, the gap between germline ends came to 8 bases. This CDR3 spans 14 amino acids. Germline V gene lookup returns CDR1 SGHAT and CDR2 FQNNGV. The CDR3 is CASSLMGPNTEAFF. CDR3 bases: TGTGCCAGCAGCTTAATGGGGCCGAACACTGAAGCTTTCTTT.

This chain connects TRBV2 to TRBJ1-2; D is possibly TRBD1 (5 bases). Trimming removed 2 bases at V and 4 bases at J, with 14 bases between. The CDR3 extends over 15 amino acids. Germline CDR1 and CDR2: SNHLY and FYNNEI. For the CDR3, the DNA is TGTGCCAGCAGTGAATCAACAGGTGATAGCTATGGCTACACCTTC. Amino acid sequence: CASSESTGDSYGYTF.

This clone has only one observation. The chain carries TRBV5-6 and TRBJ2-7; TRBD2 matches 7 bases. Germline lookup yields CDR1 SGHDT and CDR2 YYEEEE. CDR3 length equals 13 residues. With V trimmed by 4 bases and J by 4 bases, 5 bases remained unmatched. CDR3 sequence (DNA): TGTGCCAGCAGCCCCGGGACTACTTACGAGCAGTACTTC. Its protein product is CASSPGTTYEQYF.

The rearrangement uses TRBV6-1 and TRBJ1-2; TRBD1 matches 7 bases. Germline V gives CDR1 MNHNS, CDR2 SASEGT. The CDR3 is 13 amino acids. The junction had 3 bases not matched to a gene; V was cut back by 1 base and J by 7 bases. CDR3 protein: CASSEGTGGGYTF. Here the CDR3 DNA reads TGTGCCAGCAGTGAAGGGACAGGCGGTGGCTACACCTTC.

The chain couples TRBV5-4 to TRBJ1-2, with a weak D call TRBD1 (5 bases). V gave up 5 bases and J gave up 7 bases, with 15 bases separating them. Germline values: CDR1 SGHNT, CDR2 YYREEE (reference sequence). The CDR3 consists of 13 residues. CDR3 loop: CASSLGGSGGYTF. CDR3 in DNA: TGTGCCAGCAGTCTGGGGGGGTCGGGTGGCTACACCTTC.

J is TRBJ1-1 and V is TRBV6-5; 8 bases are shared with TRBD1. V lost 5 bases and J lost 1; bases outside the gene matches: 3. The length of the CDR3 is 14 residues. Germline CDR1 reads MNHEY; CDR2 reads SVGAGI. CDR3 sequence reads: CASSPTGGNTEAFF. The CDR3 DNA reads TGTGCCAGCAGTCCCACAGGGGGGAACACTGAAGCTTTCTTT.

J is TRBJ1-2 and V is TRBV9, with D perhaps matching TRBD1 (5 bases). CDR1 and CDR2 from the germline V gene are SGDLS and YYNGEE. Trimming stripped 4 bases from V and 4 bases from J, with 20 bases between. The CDR3 extends over 16 amino acids. CDR3 region: CASSPNPPQVIYGYTF. CDR3 bases: TGTGCCAGCAGCCCAAATCCCCCACAGGTTATCTATGGCTACACCTTC.

The chain uses TRBV2 and TRBJ1-1, with a weak D call TRBD1 (5 bases). The CDR3 extends over 15 amino acids. Germline CDR1 and CDR2: SNHLY and FYNNEI. V lost 7 bases and J lost 2, with 17 bases in between. CDR3 in DNA: TGTGCCAGCACGGTGGGGCAGGGACTTAACACTGAAGCTTTCTTT. Its translation is CASTVGQGLNTEAFF. Combining the CDR3 with reference TRBV2 and TRBJ1-1 gives the whole variable domain EPEVTQTPSHQVTQMGQEVILRCVPISNHLYFYWYRQILGQKVEFLVSFYNNEISEKSEIFDDQFSVERPDGSNFTLKIRSTKLEDSAMYFCASTVGQGLNTEAFFGQGTRLTVV.

The rearrangement links TRBV25-1 to TRBJ2-1; no clear D. V lost 0 bases to trimming and J lost 9 bases, with 9 bases between them. CDR3 length equals 13 residues. Germline V lookup: CDR1 MGHDK, CDR2 SYGVNS. In nucleotides, the CDR3 is TGTGCCAGCAGTGAATATTACTTGTTTGAGCAGTTCTTC. Encoded protein: CASSEYYLFEQFF.